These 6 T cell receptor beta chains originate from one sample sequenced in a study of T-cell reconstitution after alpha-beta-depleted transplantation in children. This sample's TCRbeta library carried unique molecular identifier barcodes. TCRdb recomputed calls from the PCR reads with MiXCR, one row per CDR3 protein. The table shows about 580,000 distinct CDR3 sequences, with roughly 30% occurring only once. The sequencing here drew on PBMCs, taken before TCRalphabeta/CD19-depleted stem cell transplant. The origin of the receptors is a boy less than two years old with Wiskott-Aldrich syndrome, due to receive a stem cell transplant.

The CDR3 DNA is TGTGCCAGCAGTCCCACCCGGACTAGCGGGAGGGCCCTCACAGATACGCAGTATTTT. It yields the protein CASSPTRTSGRALTDTQYF. V is TRBV12-3 or TRBV12-4 and J is TRBJ2-3; 15 bases are shared with TRBD2. V was clipped by 5 bases and J by 2 bases; unmatched bases: 11. CDR3 size: 19 residues.

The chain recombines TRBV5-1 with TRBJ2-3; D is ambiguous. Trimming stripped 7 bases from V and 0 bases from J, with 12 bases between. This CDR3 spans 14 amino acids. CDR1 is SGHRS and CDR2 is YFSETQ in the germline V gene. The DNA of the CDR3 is TGCGCCAGCTATAGAGAGCGCAGCACAGATACGCAGTATTTT. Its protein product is CASYRERSTDTQYF.

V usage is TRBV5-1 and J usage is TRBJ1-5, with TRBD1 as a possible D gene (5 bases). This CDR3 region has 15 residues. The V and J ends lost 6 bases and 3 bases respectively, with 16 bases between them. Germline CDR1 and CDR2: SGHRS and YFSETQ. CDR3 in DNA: TGCGCCAGCACTAGGTCACAGGCCTCCAATCAGCCCCAGCATTTT. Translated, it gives CASTRSQASNQPQHF.

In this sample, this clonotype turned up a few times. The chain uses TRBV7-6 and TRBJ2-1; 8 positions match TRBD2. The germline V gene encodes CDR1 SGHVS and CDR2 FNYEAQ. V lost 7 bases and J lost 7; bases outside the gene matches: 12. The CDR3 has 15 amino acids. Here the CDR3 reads CASTWGTRGLNEQFF. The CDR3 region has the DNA TGTGCCAGCACCTGGGGGACTAGGGGCTTAAATGAGCAGTTCTTC.

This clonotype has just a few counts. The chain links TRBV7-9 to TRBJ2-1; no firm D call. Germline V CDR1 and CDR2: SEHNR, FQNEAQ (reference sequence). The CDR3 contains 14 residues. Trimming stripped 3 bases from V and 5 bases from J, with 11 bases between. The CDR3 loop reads CASSFTGHHNEQFF. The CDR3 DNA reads TGTGCCAGCAGCTTCACTGGCCACCACAATGAGCAGTTCTTC.

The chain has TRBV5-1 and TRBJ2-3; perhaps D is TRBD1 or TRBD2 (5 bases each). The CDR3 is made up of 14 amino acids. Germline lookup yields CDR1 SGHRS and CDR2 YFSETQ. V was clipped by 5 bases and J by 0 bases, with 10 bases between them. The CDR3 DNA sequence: TGCGCCAGCAGGAGGGGCCGAAGCACAGATACGCAGTATTTT. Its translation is CASRRGRSTDTQYF.